This TCR beta chain was found in a study of cytomegalovirus exposure and HLA in healthy donors. About the study: In an early release, HLA-typed donors contributed 75 million to 85 million unique TCR sequences. Study observations and caveats: Later genetic work tied a missense DCLRE1C variant to beta-chain V and J trimming. According to a later analysis, donors in an Asian-associated ancestry cluster reportedly had fewer N-insertions than the roughly 640-donor mean.

Participants comprised healthy donors of bone marrow. This clone was observed a few times. As yet, its antigen is unknown. The CDR3 covers 14 residues. CDR1 is SEHNR and CDR2 is FQNEAQ in the germline V gene (reference sequence). With V trimmed by 5 bases and J by 4 bases, 3 bases remained unmatched. Both 60 Vbeta primers and 13 Jbeta primers went into the PCR. Profiled with immunoSEQ multiplex PCR; TCRdb holds only in-frame clones, not every one. The sample yields roughly 160,000 clones, roughly four fifths seen once. The sample was PBMCs. The V and J genes are TRBV7-9 and TRBJ2-1, with TRBD1 matching over 9 bases. The clonotype was recovered from a male donor in good health and CMV-seropositive. The CDR3 DNA reads as TGTGCCAGCAGCACAGGGGGCCAGTACAATGAGCAGTTCTTC. It yields the protein CASSTGGQYNEQFF.